There are many counts of the clone carrying this T cell receptor (beta chain). The antigen is unknown. The data stem from a study of T cells in Graves' hyperthyroidism and ophthalmopathy. Study-wide findings and caveats: By a 13 V-J model, ophthalmopathy was set apart from stable hyperthyroidism. The blood repertoire included most of the expanded thyroid clonotypes above 0.001.

Amplified TCR beta CDR3 regions derived from RNA transcripts. The primer set for the first-round RT-PCR of the TCR CDR3 was HTBI. TCRdb ran MiXCR on the multiplex PCR reads and lists one entry per CDR3 protein. Among fewer than 500,000 distinct CDR3 sequences listed, roughly 15% were seen once. Each ophthalmopathy patient scored at least 3 on the Clinical Activity Score and at least 4 on NOSPECS grade, with duration under 3 months. Those patients with uncontrolled infection, other autoimmune disease, pregnancy or lactation were excluded. The clonotype was recovered from a man aged 18 to 30 with Graves' ophthalmopathy. Input material: blood.

CDR3 residues: CASTIAGSYEQYF. The CDR3 DNA is TGTGCCAGCACCATAGCGGGATCCTACGAGCAGTACTTC. The chain couples TRBV12-3 or TRBV12-4 to TRBJ2-7, with 8 positions matching TRBD2. The length of the CDR3 is 13 residues. Losses at the gene ends were 7 bases for V and 1 base for J; bases not matched to a gene: 3.